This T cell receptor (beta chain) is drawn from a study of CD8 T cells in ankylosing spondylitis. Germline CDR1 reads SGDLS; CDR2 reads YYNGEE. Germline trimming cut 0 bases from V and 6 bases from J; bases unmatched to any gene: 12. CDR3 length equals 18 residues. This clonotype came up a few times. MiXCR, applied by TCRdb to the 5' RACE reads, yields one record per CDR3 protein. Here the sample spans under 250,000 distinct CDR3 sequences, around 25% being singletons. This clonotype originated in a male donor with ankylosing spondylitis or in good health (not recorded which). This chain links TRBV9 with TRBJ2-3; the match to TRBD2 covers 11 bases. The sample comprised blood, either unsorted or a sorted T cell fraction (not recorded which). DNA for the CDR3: TGTGCCAGCAGCGTAGCGGGACTAGCGGTTTCATTTTCGGATACGCAGTATTTT. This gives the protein CASSVAGLAVSFSDTQYF.